These T cell receptor beta chains were read from a single sample in a study of blood T cell repertoires in COVID-19. Profiling relied on immunoSEQ multiplex PCR, and the TCRdb table lists in-frame clones only, not all of them. This sample has over 60,000 clones, with roughly 92% found just once. The sample was peripheral blood. These receptors were taken from a human donor in a cohort sampled during active COVID-19. CDR3s include the opening cysteine and the closing phenylalanine or tryptophan. A D gene is named only where the DNA matches it firmly. A row's size may be missing; if present it is once, few, many or a size class.

CDR3 protein: CASSLGLAVSYEQYF
CDR3 DNA: TGTGCCAGCAGCTTGGGACTAGCGGTCTCCTACGAGCAGTACTTC
D gene: TRBD2
V gene: TRBV5-6
clone size: .
J gene: TRBJ2-7

CDR3 protein: CASSFYYGGAKNIQYF
CDR3 DNA: TGTGCCAGCAGCTTTTATTACGGGGGGGCCAAAAACATTCAGTACTTC
D gene: TRBD2
V gene: TRBV7-2
clone size: .
J gene: TRBJ2-4

CDR3 protein: CSVAVGLAETQYF
CDR3 DNA: TGCAGCGTTGCAGTCGGACTAGCGGAGACCCAGTACTTC
D gene: TRBD2
V gene: TRBV29-1
clone size: .
J gene: TRBJ2-5

CDR3 protein: CAWSVRGQGAGQPQHF
CDR3 DNA: TGTGCCTGGAGTGTACGGGGACAGGGGGCCGGGCAGCCCCAGCATTTT
D gene: TRBD1
V gene: TRBV30
clone size: few
J gene: TRBJ1-5

CDR3 protein: CSAARTEAFF
CDR3 DNA: TGCAGTGCCGCACGGACTGAAGCTTTCTTT
D gene: .
V gene: TRBV20-1
clone size: .
J gene: TRBJ1-1

CDR3 protein: CAIQREGPIASTGELFF
CDR3 DNA: TGTGCCATCCAGCGGGAGGGCCCCATCGCGAGCACCGGGGAGCTGTTTTTT
D gene: TRBD2
V gene: TRBV10-3
clone size: .
J gene: TRBJ2-2

CDR3 protein: CSVPDRVGYTF
CDR3 DNA: TGCAGTGTCCCGGACAGGGTCGGCTACACCTTC
D gene: TRBD1
V gene: TRBV20-1
clone size: .
J gene: TRBJ1-2

CDR3 protein: CASSATLPPDTQYF
CDR3 DNA: TGTGCCAGCAGCGCAACACTACCCCCGGATACGCAGTATTTT
D gene: .
V gene: TRBV9
clone size: .
J gene: TRBJ2-3

CDR3 protein: CASSPGTGETDTQYF
CDR3 DNA: TGTGCCAGCTCTCCCGGGACAGGGGAAACAGATACGCAGTATTTT
D gene: TRBD1
V gene: TRBV18
clone size: .
J gene: TRBJ2-3

CDR3 protein: CASSPSSGRAGEQYF
CDR3 DNA: TGTGCCAGCAGCCCCTCTAGCGGGAGGGCTGGGGAGCAGTACTTC
D gene: TRBD2
V gene: TRBV11-2
clone size: .
J gene: TRBJ2-7

CDR3 protein: CASSPFQSQETQYF
CDR3 DNA: TGTGCCAGCTCACCATTCCAGTCCCAAGAGACCCAGTACTTC
D gene: .
V gene: TRBV18
clone size: .
J gene: TRBJ2-5